The 20 T cell receptor beta chains below come from one sample, sequenced in a study of CD8+ T cells in alopecia areata. Extracted from the samples, RNA was reverse transcribed into cDNA to serve as the sequencing template. TCRdb's copy holds only in-frame clones and misses some; the assay was immunoSEQ multiplex PCR. The data contain about 250,000 clones, about 62% of them seen just once; the ten biggest clones take up 0.75% to 0.95%. Treatment indicated: oral pan-JAK inhibitor, 5-10 mg twice daily. The sequencing here drew on CD4+ T cells sorted from blood, taken around week 54, from a patient treated with tofacitinib. The source of these receptors is a human donor with alopecia areata.

The chain has TRBV30 and TRBJ2-3, with D perhaps matching TRBD2 (6 bases). The CDR3 consists of 11 residues. Per the germline V gene, CDR1 is GTSNPN and CDR2 is SVGIG (reference sequence). The V gene lost 2 bases and the J gene lost 10 bases, with 10 bases spanning the gap. This CDR3 is CAWSRLGAQYF. CDR3 DNA sequence: TGTGCCTGGAGTCGACTAGGCGCGCAGTATTTT. Full variable domain (missing parts from reference TRBV30 and TRBJ2-3): SQTIHQWPATLVQPVGSPLSLECTVEGTSNPNLYWYRQAAGRGLQLLFYSVGIGQISSEVPQNLSASRPQDRQFILSSKKLLLSDSGFYLCAWSRLGAQYFGPGTRLTVL.

The chain carries TRBV29-1 and TRBJ1-4, with TRBD1 matching over 8 bases. Germline CDR1 reads SQVTM; CDR2 reads ANQGSEA. The CDR3 spans 14 residues. With V trimmed by 4 bases and J by 8 bases, 9 bases remained unmatched. CDR3 sequence (DNA): TGCAGCGTTGGACTCGGACAGGGAGGGGAAAAACTGTTTTTT. This codes for CSVGLGQGGEKLFF.

This chain links TRBV7-9 with TRBJ2-1, with TRBD2 identical over 8 bases. CDR1 SEHNR and CDR2 FQNEAQ come from the germline V gene (reference sequence). The CDR3 spans 16 residues. The V and J ends lost 1 base and 5 bases, in that order; junction bases with no gene match: 7. The DNA of the CDR3 is TGTGCCAGCAGCTTAGGAGGCGGGGGGAACAACAATGAGCAGTTCTTC. Amino acid sequence: CASSLGGGGNNNEQFF.

In this sample, this clone turned up a few times. The V gene is TRBV29-1, the J gene TRBJ2-5, with D tentatively TRBD1 (6 bases). The tail of the sequence fits TRBJ2-7 better, so the J call may be wrong. The V gene's germline CDR1 is SQVTM and CDR2 ANQGSEA. The CDR3 extends over 12 amino acids. This CDR3 is CSAGTNSYEQYF. For the CDR3, the DNA is TGCAGCGCAGGGACAAACTCCTACGAGCAGTACTTC.

The DNA for the CDR3 is TGCAGCGTTGAAGTTGTGGCGGGCACCGGGGAGCTGTTTTTT. Amino acids: CSVEVVAGTGELFF. This chain connects TRBV29-1 to TRBJ2-2; D might be TRBD2 (5 bases). Trimming left V 1 base short and J 4 bases short, with 10 bases between. The CDR3 consists of 14 residues. Germline assignment: CDR1 SQVTM and CDR2 ANQGSEA.

Only a few counts were recorded for this clone. This sequence joins TRBV19 and TRBJ2-7; D may be TRBD1 (6 bases). Germline values: CDR1 LNHDA, CDR2 SQIVND (reference sequence). Trimming left V 9 bases short and J 0 bases short, with 15 bases between. CDR3 length: 14 residues. CDR3 sequence (DNA): TGTGCCAGCCCGAGAAGGGGGAGCTCCTACGAGCAGTACTTC. It translates to CASPRRGSSYEQYF.

This clone was counted only a few times. The rearrangement links TRBV5-5 to TRBJ2-7; D possibly corresponds to TRBD2 (5 bases). The germline gives CDR1 SGHKS, CDR2 YYEKEE (reference sequence). Trimming removed 2 bases from V and 3 bases from J, with 9 bases in between. This CDR3 contains 13 residues. The CDR3 DNA is TGTGCCAGCAGCTTCGGGAACAACTACGAGCAGTACTTC. This translates into CASSFGNNYEQYF.

The gene calls are TRBV9 and TRBJ2-1; 9 nucleotides match TRBD2. The V gene end was trimmed by 1 base and the J gene end by 4 bases; junction bases not matched to a gene: 9. This CDR3 contains 17 residues. Germline CDR1 reads SGDLS; CDR2 reads YYNGEE. This CDR3 reads CASSVSGLAGLYNEQFF. CDR3 nucleotide sequence: TGTGCCAGCAGCGTATCGGGGCTAGCGGGGCTGTACAATGAGCAGTTCTTC.

The chain uses TRBV19 and TRBJ2-5; D may be TRBD1 (5 bases). CDR3 size: 12 residues. V shed 7 bases and J shed 5 bases, with 11 bases lying between them. Germline CDR1 LNHDA, CDR2 SQIVND (reference sequence). The CDR3 nucleotides are TGTGCCAGTAAACAGGCCGGGGAGACCCAGTACTTC. The encoded protein is CASKQAGETQYF.

The V call is TRBV7-9, the J call TRBJ2-5; TRBD2 might be the D (5 bases). V was trimmed by 2 bases and J by 0 bases, leaving 7 bases between them. The CDR3 consists of 14 residues. Looked up from germline, CDR1 is SEHNR and CDR2 is FQNEAQ (reference sequence). This CDR3 is CASSLRENQETQYF. The CDR3 DNA sequence: TGTGCCAGCAGCTTACGGGAAAACCAAGAGACCCAGTACTTC.

V gene TRBV7-9 combines with J gene TRBJ2-5; no reliable D call. V was clipped by 7 bases and J by 5 bases, with 14 bases between them. CDR1 is SEHNR, CDR2 FQNEAQ, per germline (reference sequence). This CDR3 contains 13 residues. CDR3 nucleotides: TGTGCCAGCACCCTACCGCCTAGGGAGACCCAGTACTTC. Its protein is CASTLPPRETQYF.

This clone was recorded only once. This rearrangement joins TRBV7-9 to TRBJ2-3; 8 bases fit TRBD2. The CDR3 is 16 residues long. Germline V lookup: CDR1 SEHNR, CDR2 FQNEAQ (reference sequence). J was trimmed by 2 bases and V by 5 bases; bases with no gene match: 9. DNA for the CDR3: TGTGCCAGCAGCCCCTGGATAGCGGGGAACACAGATACGCAGTATTTT. Protein: CASSPWIAGNTDTQYF.

In its sample, this clone was seen a few times. The CDR3 coding sequence is TGTGCCAGCAGCTTCGAATCGGGATACACCGGGGAGCTGTTTTTT. Translated, it gives CASSFESGYTGELFF. The J gene is TRBJ2-2, the V gene TRBV7-9; a weak D match, TRBD2 (5 bases). V was clipped by 3 bases and J by 3 bases, with 11 bases between them. CDR3 size: 15 residues. CDR1 is SEHNR and CDR2 is FQNEAQ in the germline V gene (reference sequence). The variable domain in full, completed from reference TRBV7-9 and TRBJ2-2, reads DTGVSQNPRHKITKRGQNVTFRCDPISEHNRLYWYRQTLGQGPEFLTYFQNEAQLEKSRLLSDRFSAERPKGSFSTLEIQRTEQGDSAMYLCASSFESGYTGELFFGEGSRLTVL.

Note on this clone: Germline is not matched at one junction end, which may reflect a read error. The chain employs TRBV4-1 and TRBJ1-1; 8 bases match TRBD1. The CDR3 consists of 14 residues. CDR1 MGHRA and CDR2 YSYEKL come from the germline V gene. CDR3 protein: CASSRTGMNTEAFF. CDR3 coding DNA: TGTGCCAGCAGCCGGACAGGGATGAACACTGAAGCTTTCTTT.

This clone came up a few times. The chain joins TRBV7-2 to TRBJ1-6; no clear D. The CDR3 has 15 residues. Germline V lookup: CDR1 SGHTA, CDR2 FQGNSA. V was shortened by 5 bases and J by 8 bases, with 16 bases between the two germline ends. CDR3 in amino acids: CASSPSLARDSPLHF. CDR3 in DNA: TGTGCCAGCAGCCCTAGTTTGGCGCGGGATTCACCCCTCCACTTT.

This rearrangement joins TRBV5-1 to TRBJ1-1, with unresolved D. CDR3 length equals 14 residues. Germline assignment: CDR1 SGHRS and CDR2 YFSETQ. Between the trimmed V and J ends, which lost 0 bases and 4 bases, there was a span of 10 bases. CDR3 in amino acids: CASSLDPTVTEAFF. CDR3 DNA: TGCGCCAGCAGCTTGGACCCTACAGTCACTGAAGCTTTCTTT.

CDR3 region: CASSGRGNEKLFF. The DNA of the CDR3 is TGTGCCAGCAGTGGAAGGGGCAATGAAAAACTGTTTTTT. The gene calls are TRBV6-6 and TRBJ1-4; D might be TRBD1 (5 bases). Trimming shortened V by 5 bases and J by 5 bases, and 9 bases separated the two germline ends. Germline V CDR1 and CDR2: MNHNY, SVGAGI (reference sequence). This CDR3 contains 13 residues.

This clone appeared once. This chain links TRBV7-2 with TRBJ2-1; no definite D call. This CDR3 has 13 amino acids. CDR1 and CDR2 (germline): SGHTA, FQGNSA. The V end was cut by 0 bases, the J end by 5 bases, with 5 bases between. The CDR3 is CASSLASNNEQFF. The CDR3 DNA reads as TGTGCCAGCAGCTTAGCAAGTAACAATGAGCAGTTCTTC.

The genes are TRBV4-2 and TRBJ2-3; 8 positions agree with TRBD1. With 3 bases clipped from V and 1 base from J, the junction kept 3 bases outside the gene matches. Germline CDR1 and CDR2: LGHNA and YNFKEQ. The CDR3 loop spans 15 amino acids. The CDR3 DNA reads as TGTGCCAGCAGCCAGACAGGGGAGGGCACAGATACGCAGTATTTT. Translated: CASSQTGEGTDTQYF.

The rearrangement links TRBV15 to TRBJ1-1, with D unresolved. The CDR3 covers 15 residues. CDR1 is LNHNV and CDR2 is YYDKDF in the germline V gene (reference sequence). Trimming took 3 bases from V and 7 from J, leaving 18 bases between them. The CDR3 protein is CATSRGFEPIGEAFF. For the CDR3, the DNA is TGTGCCACCAGCAGGGGGTTCGAACCCATCGGTGAAGCTTTCTTT.